This TCR beta chain is drawn from a study of CD8+ T cells in alopecia areata. General study points: Compared with mice, patients displayed less clear TCR sharing, possibly for HLA-related reasons.

About this clone: The antigen remains unidentified.

Germline loops: CDR1 SGHRS, CDR2 YFSETQ. This CDR3 contains 13 residues. V shed 4 bases and J shed 4 bases, with 10 bases lying between them. Following extraction, RNA underwent reverse transcription to cDNA, which served as the sequencing template. Sequencing was performed with immunoSEQ multiplex PCR; in TCRdb, only in-frame clones are kept and a portion is missing. This sample yields 110,000 to 150,000 clones, of which roughly 53% are seen a single time; under 6.5% belongs to the top ten. The J gene is TRBJ2-3, the V gene TRBV5-1, with D perhaps TRBD2 (6 bases). The sample here was CD4+ T cells sorted from blood, taken at week 0. The clonotype comes from a human donor with alopecia areata. The CDR3 protein is CASSPGTSDTQYF. CDR3 DNA sequence: TGCGCCAGCAGCCCGGGGACTTCAGATACGCAGTATTTT.